This entry is about one T cell receptor (beta chain). Germline CDR1 is SGHDT and CDR2 is YYEEEE. The CDR3 loop spans 19 amino acids. Between the trimmed V and J ends, which lost 4 bases and 2 bases, there was a span of 25 bases. This entry is derived from a study of blood T cell repertoires in COVID-19. Sequencing used immunoSEQ multiplex PCR; TCRdb keeps in-frame clones, though not all of them. This table has around 700,000 clones, 85% to 90% appearing once. The chain links TRBV5-6 to TRBJ1-3; TRBD1 might be the D (6 bases). The TCR sequence derives from a woman between 18 and 30 years old with acute or convalescent COVID-19. The sample was peripheral blood. This CDR3 is CASSPTGLARRGPGNTIYF. DNA of the CDR3: TGTGCCAGCAGCCCAACGGGACTCGCCCGGCGGGGGCCTGGAAACACCATATATTTT.